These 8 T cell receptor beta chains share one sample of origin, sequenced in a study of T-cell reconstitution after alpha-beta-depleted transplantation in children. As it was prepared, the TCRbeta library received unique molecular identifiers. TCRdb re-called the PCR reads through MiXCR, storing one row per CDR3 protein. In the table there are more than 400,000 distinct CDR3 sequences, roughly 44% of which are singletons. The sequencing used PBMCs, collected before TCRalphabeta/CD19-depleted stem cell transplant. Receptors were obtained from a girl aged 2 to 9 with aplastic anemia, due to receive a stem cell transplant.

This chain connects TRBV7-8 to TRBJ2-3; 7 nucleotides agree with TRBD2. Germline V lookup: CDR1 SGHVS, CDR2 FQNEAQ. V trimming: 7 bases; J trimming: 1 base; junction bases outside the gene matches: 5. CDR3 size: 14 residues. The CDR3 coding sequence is TGTGCCAGCACGGGCGGGAGTGGCACAGATACGCAGTATTTT. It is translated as CASTGGSGTDTQYF.

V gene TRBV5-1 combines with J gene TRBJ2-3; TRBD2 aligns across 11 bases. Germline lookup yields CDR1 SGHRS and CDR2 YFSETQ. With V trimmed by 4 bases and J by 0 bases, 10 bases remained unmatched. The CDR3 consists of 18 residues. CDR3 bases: TGCGCCAGCAGCGCCCGACTAGCGGGGAGGGCTAGCACAGATACGCAGTATTTT. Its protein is CASSARLAGRASTDTQYF.

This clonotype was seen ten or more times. CDR3 residues: CASSPRLAGGYEQYF. The CDR3 nucleotides read TGTGCCAGCAGTCCGAGACTAGCGGGAGGCTACGAGCAGTACTTC. The chain uses TRBV28 and TRBJ2-7, with 13 bases that match TRBD2. With 5 bases clipped from V and 3 bases from J, the junction kept 4 bases outside the gene matches. CDR1 is MDHEN and CDR2 is SYDVKM in the germline V gene. This CDR3 has 15 amino acids.

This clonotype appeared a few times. CDR3 sequence reads: CASTSQGGNTEAFF. The CDR3 DNA follows: TGTGCCAGCACCTCGCAGGGGGGGAACACTGAAGCTTTCTTT. This chain joins TRBV2 and TRBJ1-1, with 7 bases aligning to TRBD1. There are 14 residues in the CDR3. CDR1 is SNHLY and CDR2 is FYNNEI in the germline V gene. The V gene end was trimmed by 7 bases and the J gene end by 1 base; junction bases not matched to a gene: 6.

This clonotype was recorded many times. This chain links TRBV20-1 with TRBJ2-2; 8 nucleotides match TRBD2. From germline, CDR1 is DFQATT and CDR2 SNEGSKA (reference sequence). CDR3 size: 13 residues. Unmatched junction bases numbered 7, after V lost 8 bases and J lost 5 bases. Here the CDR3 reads CSTAGEGTGELFF. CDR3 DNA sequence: TGCAGTACAGCGGGAGAGGGGACCGGGGAGCTGTTTTTT.

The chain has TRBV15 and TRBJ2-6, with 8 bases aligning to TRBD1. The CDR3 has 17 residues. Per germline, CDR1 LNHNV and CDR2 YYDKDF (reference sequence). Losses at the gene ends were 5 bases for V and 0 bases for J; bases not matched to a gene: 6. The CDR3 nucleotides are TGTGCCACCAGCGCGGGACAGGCCAGCTCTGGGGCCAACGTCCTGACTTTC. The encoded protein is CATSAGQASSGANVLTF.

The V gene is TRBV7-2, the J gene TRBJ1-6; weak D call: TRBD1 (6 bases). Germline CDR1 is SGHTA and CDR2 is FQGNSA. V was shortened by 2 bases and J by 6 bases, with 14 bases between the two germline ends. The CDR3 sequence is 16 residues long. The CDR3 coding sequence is TGTGCCAGCAGCTTACAGGGGACCGTCCTTAATTCACCCCTCCACTTT. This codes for CASSLQGTVLNSPLHF.

The CDR3 is CASSLAPREDQPQHF. CDR3 DNA: TGCGCCAGCAGCTTGGCGCCCAGGGAGGATCAGCCCCAGCATTTT. The chain combines TRBV5-1 with TRBJ1-5; weak D call: TRBD1 (5 bases). The CDR3 has 15 residues. Germline CDR1 reads SGHRS; CDR2 reads YFSETQ. V shed 0 bases and J shed 5 bases, with 12 bases lying between them.